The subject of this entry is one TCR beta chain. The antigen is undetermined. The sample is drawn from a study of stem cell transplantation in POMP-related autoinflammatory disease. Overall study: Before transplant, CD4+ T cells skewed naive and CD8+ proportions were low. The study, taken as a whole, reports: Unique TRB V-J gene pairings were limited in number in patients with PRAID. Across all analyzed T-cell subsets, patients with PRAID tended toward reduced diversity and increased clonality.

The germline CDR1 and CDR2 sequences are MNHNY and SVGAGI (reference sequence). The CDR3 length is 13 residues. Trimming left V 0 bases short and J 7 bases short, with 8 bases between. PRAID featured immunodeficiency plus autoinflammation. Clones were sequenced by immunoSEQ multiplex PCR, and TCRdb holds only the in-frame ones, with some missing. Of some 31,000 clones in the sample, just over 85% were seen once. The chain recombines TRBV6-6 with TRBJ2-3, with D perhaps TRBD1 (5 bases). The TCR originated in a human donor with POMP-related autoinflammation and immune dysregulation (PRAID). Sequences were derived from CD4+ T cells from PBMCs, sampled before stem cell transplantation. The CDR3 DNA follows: TGTGCCAGCAGTTACTCAGGGGCACATACGCAGTATTTT. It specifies CASSYSGAHTQYF.